Below, 22 T cell receptor beta chains from the same sample are listed, as sequenced in a study of radiotherapy plus CTLA-4 blockade in lung cancer. Profiling relied on immunoSEQ multiplex PCR, and the TCRdb table lists in-frame clones only, not all of them. The sample lists roughly 59,000 clones, roughly 76% seen once, with about 8.9% in the top ten. The specimen comprised peripheral blood, sampled from a patient treated with radiotherapy plus ipilimumab. The origin of the receptors is a human donor with non-small cell lung cancer whose response to radiotherapy plus ipilimumab could not be evaluated.

This clone turned up a few times. The gene calls are TRBV28 and TRBJ2-7, with TRBD1 matching 7 bases. This CDR3 contains 14 residues. J was trimmed by 3 bases and V by 5 bases; bases with no gene match: 7. The germline CDR1 and CDR2 sequences are MDHEN and SYDVKM. The CDR3 region has the DNA TGTGCCAGCAGTCCTGGGACAGTTATCTACGAGCAGTACTTC. It yields the protein CASSPGTVIYEQYF.

This rearrangement joins TRBV2 to TRBJ2-7; TRBD2 is a possible D gene (7 bases). The germline V and J ends were trimmed by 8 bases and 7 bases, with 18 bases remaining between them. Germline-derived CDR1 and CDR2 are SNHLY and FYNNEI. The CDR3 totals 13 residues. CDR3 DNA sequence: TGTGCCAGCGGGGGGCTAGCGGTAGGGGAGCAGTACTTC. The encoded protein is CASGGLAVGEQYF.

This clone was detected a few times. This chain connects TRBV11-2 to TRBJ1-1; D gene ambiguous. Germline assignment: CDR1 SGHAT and CDR2 FQNNGV. The CDR3 covers 14 residues. Trimming cost V 1 base and J 2 bases, with 8 bases left between them. CDR3 sequence reads: CASSLVRRNTEAFF. CDR3 coding DNA: TGTGCCAGCAGCTTAGTTCGGAGAAACACTGAAGCTTTCTTT.

The chain is built from TRBV19 and TRBJ2-7; D uncertain. Per the germline V gene, CDR1 is LNHDA and CDR2 is SQIVND (reference sequence). The CDR3 loop spans 14 amino acids. The V and J ends lost 11 bases and 9 bases respectively, with 26 bases between them. The CDR3 loop reads CAGPLWRIYDGQYF. CDR3 sequence (DNA): TGTGCCGGTCCCCTCTGGCGGATCTACGACGGGCAGTACTTC.

The genes are TRBV7-9 and TRBJ2-7; 7 nucleotides align to TRBD1. The CDR3 length is 17 residues. The V gene end was trimmed by 5 bases and the J gene end by 3 bases; junction bases not matched to a gene: 16. From germline, CDR1 is SEHNR and CDR2 FQNEAQ (reference sequence). CDR3 region: CASSPPERGQIIYEQYF. In nucleotides, the CDR3 is TGTGCCAGCAGCCCCCCGGAGAGGGGACAGATTATCTACGAGCAGTACTTC.

V is TRBV2 and J is TRBJ1-4, with a tentative D call TRBD1 (5 bases). V was cut by 8 bases and J by 7 bases, with 14 bases left in between. The CDR3 sequence is 13 residues long. Germline V gene lookup returns CDR1 SNHLY and CDR2 FYNNEI. The CDR3, as DNA: TGTGCCAGCGACTTTGGGGGAGGTGAAAAACTGTTTTTT. The encoded protein is CASDFGGGEKLFF.

V gene TRBV7-9 combines with J gene TRBJ2-1, with 11 bases matching TRBD2. Germline loops: CDR1 SEHNR, CDR2 FQNEAQ (reference sequence). Germline trimming cut 3 bases from V and 13 bases from J; bases unmatched to any gene: 11. This CDR3 has 15 amino acids. CDR3 in DNA: TGTGCCAGCAGCTTCGATAGCGGGAGGGCTTTAGTCCAGTTCTTC. Protein sequence: CASSFDSGRALVQFF.

This chain connects TRBV6-5 to TRBJ1-6, with a tentative D call TRBD1 (6 bases). CDR3 length: 15 residues. In germline, CDR1 is MNHEY, CDR2 SVGAGI. V was shortened by 0 bases and J by 6 bases, with 9 bases between the two germline ends. In DNA, the CDR3 is TGTGCCAGCAGTTACTCCCGGGACATTAATTCACCCCTCCACTTT. Amino acids: CASSYSRDINSPLHF.

The chain recombines TRBV7-8 with TRBJ2-1; 9 positions match TRBD2. The CDR3 is 17 amino acids. Germline CDR1 reads SGHVS; CDR2 reads FQNEAQ. The V segment lost 4 bases and the J segment 5 bases; nucleotides outside the gene matches: 12. In DNA form, the CDR3 reads TGTGCCAGCAGCTCCCTAGGGCTAGCGGGGTTGAACAATGAGCAGTTCTTC. Protein product: CASSSLGLAGLNNEQFF.

This sequence joins TRBV7-9 and TRBJ2-6; D is perhaps TRBD1 (6 bases). Germline CDR1 SEHNR, CDR2 FQNEAQ (reference sequence). CDR3 length: 15 amino acids. Trimming shortened V by 3 bases and J by 4 bases, and 10 bases separated the two germline ends. The CDR3 sequence: CASSFTGSGANVLTF. The CDR3 DNA reads TGTGCCAGCAGCTTCACAGGGTCCGGGGCCAACGTCCTGACTTTC.

V and J are TRBV11-3 and TRBJ2-7, with TRBD1 matching 7 bases. The CDR3 sequence is 15 residues long. Trimming took 2 bases from V and 1 from J; bases not matched to a gene: 5. Germline loops: CDR1 SGHNT, CDR2 YENEEA. The CDR3 DNA sequence: TGTGCCAGCAGCTTATCGGGACAGAGATCCTACGAGCAGTACTTC. This gives the protein CASSLSGQRSYEQYF.

The chain joins TRBV5-1 to TRBJ2-3; the D gene is possibly TRBD2 (6 bases). Trimming removed 5 bases from V and 0 bases from J, with 13 bases in between. The CDR3 spans 15 residues. Germline CDR1 reads SGHRS; CDR2 reads YFSETQ. In DNA, the CDR3 is TGCGCCAGCAGAACGGGGAGCGGGAGCACAGATACGCAGTATTTT. This gives the protein CASRTGSGSTDTQYF.

The chain uses TRBV14 and TRBJ1-2; D perhaps matches TRBD1 (5 bases). Per germline, CDR1 SGHDN and CDR2 FVKESK. Trimming removed 4 bases at V and 5 bases at J, with 11 bases between. The CDR3 is 13 residues long. The CDR3 is CASSLGQAYGYTF. The CDR3 DNA sequence: TGTGCCAGCAGCCTAGGACAAGCTTATGGCTACACCTTC.

This chain joins TRBV19 and TRBJ2-5, with 8 bases identical to TRBD1. CDR1 LNHDA and CDR2 SQIVND come from the germline V gene (reference sequence). V lost 7 bases and J lost 4; bases outside the gene matches: 5. CDR3 size: 13 residues. In DNA, the CDR3 is TGTGCCAGTAAGGTCACAGGGGGAGAGACCCAGTACTTC. Its translation is CASKVTGGETQYF.

This chain joins TRBV19 and TRBJ2-7; 7 bases agree with TRBD1. This CDR3 comprises 13 residues. Germline CDR1 LNHDA, CDR2 SQIVND (reference sequence). After removal of 4 bases from V and 3 bases from J, the junction contained 3 bases not matched to a gene. This CDR3 is CASSKGQNYEQYF. CDR3 nucleotide sequence: TGTGCCAGTAGTAAGGGACAGAACTACGAGCAGTACTTC.

Comments on this clone: This sample includes further DNA sequences coding for the same CDR3. This chain connects TRBV5-1 to TRBJ2-7, with a possible D match to TRBD1 (6 bases). This CDR3 comprises 14 residues. V shed 0 bases and J shed 0 bases, with 7 bases lying between them. Germline loops: CDR1 SGHRS, CDR2 YFSETQ. The CDR3, as DNA: TGCGCCAGCAGCTTGGCAGGGGACTCCTACGAGCAGTACTTC. This translates into CASSLAGDSYEQYF.

CDR3 nucleotide sequence: TGTGCCAGCAGTTTTAGAAGCGGGAACACAGATACGCAGTATTTT. It codes for CASSFRSGNTDTQYF. The genes are TRBV27 and TRBJ2-3, with TRBD2 identical over 7 bases. The CDR3 extends over 15 amino acids. V was clipped by 3 bases and J by 2 bases; unmatched bases: 5. The germline V gene encodes CDR1 MNHEY and CDR2 SMNVEV (reference sequence).

The chain recombines TRBV19 with TRBJ1-5; possibly TRBD1 for D (5 bases). V lost 6 bases to trimming and J lost 0 bases, with 12 bases between them. Germline values: CDR1 LNHDA, CDR2 SQIVND (reference sequence). The CDR3 is 15 residues long. The DNA of the CDR3 is TGTGCCAGTAGCCGTGGGGGGTATAGCAATCAGCCCCAGCATTTT. This sequence encodes CASSRGGYSNQPQHF.

The V call is TRBV7-3, the J call TRBJ1-2, with 9 bases identical to TRBD1. The CDR3 length is 13 residues. V lost 3 bases to trimming and J lost 8 bases; unmatched junction nucleotides: 4. CDR1 and CDR2 from the germline V gene are SGHTA and FQGTGA. The CDR3: CASSLGTGRGYTF. In nucleotides, the CDR3 is TGTGCCAGCAGCTTGGGGACAGGGCGAGGCTACACCTTC. Variable domain in full (rest from reference TRBV7-3 and TRBJ1-2): GAGVSQTPSNKVTEKGKYVELRCDPISGHTALYWYRQSLGQGPEFLIYFQGTGAADDSGLPNDRFFAVRPEGSVSTLKIQRTERGDSAVYLCASSLGTGRGYTFGSGTRLTVV.

V is TRBV30 and J is TRBJ1-6, with a possible D match to TRBD1 (6 bases). The CDR3 loop spans 12 amino acids. Germline CDR1 reads GTSNPN; CDR2 reads SVGIG (reference sequence). Trimming removed 4 bases from V and 6 bases from J, with 7 bases in between. For the CDR3, the DNA is TGTGCCTGGATGGACAGTAATTCACCCCTCCACTTT. This codes for CAWMDSNSPLHF.

V gene TRBV9 combines with J gene TRBJ2-5, with D perhaps matching TRBD2 (6 bases). Trimming took 0 bases from V and 4 from J, leaving 16 bases between them. This CDR3 comprises 16 residues. Germline V gives CDR1 SGDLS, CDR2 YYNGEE. The CDR3 bases are TGTGCCAGCAGCGTAGTGGGGACTGTACTCGGAGAGACCCAGTACTTC. The encoded protein is CASSVVGTVLGETQYF.

The chain employs TRBV15 and TRBJ1-4, with 8 bases lining up with TRBD1. V was clipped by 0 bases and J by 16 bases; unmatched bases: 4. Per germline, CDR1 LNHNV and CDR2 YYDKDF (reference sequence). The CDR3 runs to 12 residues. DNA for the CDR3: TGTGCCACCAGCAGAGATTCAGGGGGCAAGTTTTTT. Translated, it gives CATSRDSGGKFF.